This T cell receptor (beta chain) was sequenced in a study of blood T cells in healthy people across ages. Per the germline V gene, CDR1 is SQVTM and CDR2 is ANQGSEA. The CDR3 extends over 15 amino acids. Trimming cost V 3 bases and J 4 bases, with 18 bases left between them. The use of a sample-barcoded 5' primer and a J-beta primer mix characterized a second PCR of about 7 to 12 cycles. Each of the cDNA molecules was tagged by a template-switch adaptor with 12 random nucleotides. TCRdb analysed the 5' RACE reads with MiXCR anew, one entry per CDR3 protein. The table has some 800,000 distinct CDR3 sequences, about 25% seen once. This clonotype was counted between two and nine times. The same sample was also used in a study of T cells of mothers and their children. That publication notes: Slightly, though not significantly, more overlap was seen in related than in unrelated mother-child pairs.

The genes are TRBV29-1 and TRBJ1-2, with unresolved D. The sequence derives from a boy aged 5 to 17 in good health. Sequencing was carried out using blood. CDR3 in amino acids: CSVDVGSGYPYGYTF. CDR3 DNA sequence: TGCAGCGTTGACGTTGGCAGCGGATATCCCTATGGCTACACCTTC.